The clone carrying this T cell receptor beta chain turned up a few times. Its target is unknown. RNA transcripts were the template for amplifying TCR beta CDR3 regions. TCR CDR3 regions were first amplified by RT-PCR with HTBI primers. One entry per CDR3 protein results from TCRdb running MiXCR on the multiplex PCR reads. The sample has hundreds of thousands of distinct CDR3 sequences, approximately 23% seen once. The V end lost 8 bases, the J end lost 5 bases, and 21 bases lay between the germline ends. This CDR3 is built from 16 residues. In germline, CDR1 is MDHEN, CDR2 SYDVKM. The record originates from a study of T cells in Graves' hyperthyroidism and ophthalmopathy. The wider study: Staff took peripheral blood when the initial diagnosis was made, before any treatment began.

Whole-study findings and limits: A 13 V-J model separated ophthalmopathy from stable hyperthyroidism. Prediction of ophthalmopathy progression came a median approximately 6.6 months pre-onset.

Diagnostic decisions used clinical symptoms, serum thyroxine and TRAb, thyroid ultrasound and orbital computed tomography. This clonotype was sampled from a man aged 25-40 years with Graves' ophthalmopathy. The sequenced material came from blood. V gene TRBV28 combines with J gene TRBJ2-2; a weak D match, TRBD2 (7 bases). The CDR3 sequence is CASGGAGVLSTGELFF. In nucleotides, the CDR3 is TGTGCCAGCGGGGGGGCGGGCGTTTTGAGTACCGGGGAGCTGTTTTTT.